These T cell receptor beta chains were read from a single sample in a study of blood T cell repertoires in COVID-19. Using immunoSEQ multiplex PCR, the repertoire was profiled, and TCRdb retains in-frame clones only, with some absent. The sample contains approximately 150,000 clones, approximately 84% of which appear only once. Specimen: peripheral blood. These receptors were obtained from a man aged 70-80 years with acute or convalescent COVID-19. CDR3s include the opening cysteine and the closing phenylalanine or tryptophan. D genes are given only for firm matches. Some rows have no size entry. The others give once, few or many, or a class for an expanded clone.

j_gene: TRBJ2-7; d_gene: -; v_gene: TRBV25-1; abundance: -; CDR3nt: TGTGCCAGCAGTGCCTTACTAGTCTCCGAGCAGTACTTC; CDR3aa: CASSALLVSEQYF
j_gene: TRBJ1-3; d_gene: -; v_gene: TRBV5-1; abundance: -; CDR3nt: TGCGCCAGCTCATTGCAGGGGTACGGAAACACCATATATTTT; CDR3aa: CASSLQGYGNTIYF
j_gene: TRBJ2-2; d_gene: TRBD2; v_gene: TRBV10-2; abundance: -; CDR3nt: TGCGCCAGCAGTGGGGGACTAGCGGAAAAGGTGGGGGAGCTGTTTTTT; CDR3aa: CASSGGLAEKVGELFF
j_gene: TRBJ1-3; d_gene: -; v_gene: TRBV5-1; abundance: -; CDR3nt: TGCGCCAGCAGCCTCTCGGGGGAAGGAAACACCATATATTTT; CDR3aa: CASSLSGEGNTIYF
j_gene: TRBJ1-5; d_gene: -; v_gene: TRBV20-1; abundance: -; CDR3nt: TGCAGTGCTAGTGGACAGAATCATCAGCCCCAGCATTTT; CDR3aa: CSASGQNHQPQHF
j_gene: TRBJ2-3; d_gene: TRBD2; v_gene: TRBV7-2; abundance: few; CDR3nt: TGTGCCAGCGCTGGACTAGCGGGGGGGTACAGATCAACAGATACGCAGTATTTT; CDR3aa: CASAGLAGGYRSTDTQYF
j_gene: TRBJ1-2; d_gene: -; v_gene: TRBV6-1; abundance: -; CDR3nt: TGTGCCAGCAGTGAAGAGGTGGCAGGCTATGGCTACACCTTC; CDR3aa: CASSEEVAGYGYTF
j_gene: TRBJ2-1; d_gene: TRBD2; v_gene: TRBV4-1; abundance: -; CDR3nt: TGCGCCAGCAGTCGACAGCTAGCGGGGGAGTACAATGAGCAGTTCTTC; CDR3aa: CASSRQLAGEYNEQFF
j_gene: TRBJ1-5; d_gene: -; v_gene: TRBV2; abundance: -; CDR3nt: TGTGCCAGCAGCGTTGGACACCCGAGCAATCAGCCCCAGCATTTT; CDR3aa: CASSVGHPSNQPQHF
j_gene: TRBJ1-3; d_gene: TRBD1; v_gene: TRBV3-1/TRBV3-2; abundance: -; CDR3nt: TGTGCCAGCAGCCAAGGAGGGGGGGACAGGGCTGGAAACACCATATATTTT; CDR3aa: CASSQGGGDRAGNTIYF
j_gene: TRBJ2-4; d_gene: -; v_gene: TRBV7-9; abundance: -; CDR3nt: TGTGCCAGCAGCTTAGATCGACAGGTTAAAAACATTCAGTACTTC; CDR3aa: CASSLDRQVKNIQYF
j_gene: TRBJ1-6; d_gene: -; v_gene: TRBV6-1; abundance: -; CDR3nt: TGTGCCAGCAGTGAAAGACTACGGGCAAGCTCCTATAATTCACCCCTCCACTTT; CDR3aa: CASSERLRASSYNSPLHF
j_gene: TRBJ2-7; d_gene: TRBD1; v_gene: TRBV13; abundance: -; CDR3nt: TGTGCCAGCAGCTTGACAGGGATTGGTTACGAGCAGTACTTC; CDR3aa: CASSLTGIGYEQYF
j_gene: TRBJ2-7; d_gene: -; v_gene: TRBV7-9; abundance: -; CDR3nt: TGTGCCAGCAGCTTCGCGCCCCCTACCTACGAGCAGTACTTC; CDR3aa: CASSFAPPTYEQYF
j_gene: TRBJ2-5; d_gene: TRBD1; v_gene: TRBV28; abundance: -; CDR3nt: TGTGCCAGCACGGACGGGACAGATTTTTTGGGAGAGACCCAGTACTTC; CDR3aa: CASTDGTDFLGETQYF
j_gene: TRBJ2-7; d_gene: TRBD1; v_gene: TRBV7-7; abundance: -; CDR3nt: TGTGCTAGCAGCTTAGGTCCAGGGACAGACTACGAGCAGTACTTC; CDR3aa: CASSLGPGTDYEQYF
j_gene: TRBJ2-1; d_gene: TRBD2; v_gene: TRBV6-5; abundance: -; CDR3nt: TGTGCCAGCAGGTCTAGCGGAGAGTACAATGAGCAGTTCTTC; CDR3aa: CASRSSGEYNEQFF
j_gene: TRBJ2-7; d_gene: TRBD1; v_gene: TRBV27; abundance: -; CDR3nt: TGTGCCAGCAGACAGTCCAGGGGGCGCGGGGAGCAGTACTTC; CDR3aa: CASRQSRGRGEQYF
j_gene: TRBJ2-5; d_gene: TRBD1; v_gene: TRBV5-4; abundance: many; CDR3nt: TGTGCCAGCAGCATTCGGACAGGGGCGGGGGAGACCCAGTACTTC; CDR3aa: CASSIRTGAGETQYF
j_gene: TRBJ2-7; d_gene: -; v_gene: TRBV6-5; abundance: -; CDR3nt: TGTGCCAGCAGTCCCGAGGGAGCTTTTGCCTACGAGCAGTACTTC; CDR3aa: CASSPEGAFAYEQYF
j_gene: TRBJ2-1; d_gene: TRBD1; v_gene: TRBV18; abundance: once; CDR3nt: TGTGCCAGCTCACCACAGACAGGGGATTACAATGAGCAGTTCTTC; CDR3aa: CASSPQTGDYNEQFF
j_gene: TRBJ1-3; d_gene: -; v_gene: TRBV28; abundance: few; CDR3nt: TGTGCCAGCAGTGGGGGCGGTGGAAACACCATATATTTT; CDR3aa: CASSGGGGNTIYF
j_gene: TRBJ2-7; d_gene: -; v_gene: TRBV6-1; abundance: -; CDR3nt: TGTGCCAGCAGTGAAGGGGGGACACCTCCCTACGAGCAGTACTTC; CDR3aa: CASSEGGTPPYEQYF
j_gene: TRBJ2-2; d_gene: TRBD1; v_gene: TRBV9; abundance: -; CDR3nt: TGTGCCAGCAGCTCTCGGACAGGGTCCACCGGGGAGCTGTTTTTT; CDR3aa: CASSSRTGSTGELFF
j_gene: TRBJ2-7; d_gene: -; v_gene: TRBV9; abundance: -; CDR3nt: TGTGCCAGCAGCGTAACCGTGGGACACCCCTACTCCGAGCAGTACTTC; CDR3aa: CASSVTVGHPYSEQYF
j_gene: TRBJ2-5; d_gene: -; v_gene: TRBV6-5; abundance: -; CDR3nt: TGTGCCAGCTCCCGGGATTTTCAAGAGACCCAGTACTTC; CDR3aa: CASSRDFQETQYF
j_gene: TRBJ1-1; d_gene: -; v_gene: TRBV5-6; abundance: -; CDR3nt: TGTGCCAGCAGCCTTCCGGGGGGCAGGGGCACTGAAGCTTTCTTT; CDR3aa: CASSLPGGRGTEAFF
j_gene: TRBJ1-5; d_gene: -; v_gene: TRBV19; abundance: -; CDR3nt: TGTGCCAGTAGTGTCCAGTTCTCTCAGCCCCAGCATTTT; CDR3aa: CASSVQFSQPQHF
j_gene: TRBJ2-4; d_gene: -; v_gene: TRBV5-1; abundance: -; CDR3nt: TGCGCCAGCAGCCCAGACGGGGGAAACATTCAGTACTTC; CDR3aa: CASSPDGGNIQYF
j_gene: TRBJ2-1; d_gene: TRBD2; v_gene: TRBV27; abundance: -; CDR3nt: TGTGCCAGCAGTCGGACCTTAGCGGGTCCCTTCTACAATGAGCAGTTCTTC; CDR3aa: CASSRTLAGPFYNEQFF
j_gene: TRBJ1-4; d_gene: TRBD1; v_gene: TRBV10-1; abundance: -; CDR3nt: TGCGCCAGCAGTGAAGCCGGACAGGGCCCCGGTGGTGAAAAACTGTTTTTT; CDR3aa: CASSEAGQGPGGEKLFF
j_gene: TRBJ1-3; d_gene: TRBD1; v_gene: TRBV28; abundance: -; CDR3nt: TGTGCCAGCGTGCCGGGACAGGGCCCCTCTGGAAACACCATATATTTT; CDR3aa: CASVPGQGPSGNTIYF
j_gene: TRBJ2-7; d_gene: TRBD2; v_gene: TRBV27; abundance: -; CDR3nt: TGTGCCAGCAGTTCGGCTAGCGGGAGAACCTACGAGCAGTACTTC; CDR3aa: CASSSASGRTYEQYF
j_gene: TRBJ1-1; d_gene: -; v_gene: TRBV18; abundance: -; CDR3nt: TGTGCCAGCTCAACCGAGGTGGGAGATGAGAACACTGAAGCTTTCTTT; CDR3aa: CASSTEVGDENTEAFF
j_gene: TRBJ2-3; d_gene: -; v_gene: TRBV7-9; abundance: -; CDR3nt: TGTGCCAGCAGCCCGTTGTCGGATACGCAGTATTTT; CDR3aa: CASSPLSDTQYF
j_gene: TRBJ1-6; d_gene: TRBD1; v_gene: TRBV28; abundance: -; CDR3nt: TGTGCCAGCAGTCCCCCCGGGACAGGAATTAATTCACCCCTCCACTTT; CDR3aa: CASSPPGTGINSPLHF
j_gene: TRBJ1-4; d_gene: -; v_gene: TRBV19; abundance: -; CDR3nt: TGTGCCCCGAAGGAACGGGAGTCGACTAATGAAAAACTGTTTTTT; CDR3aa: CAPKERESTNEKLFF
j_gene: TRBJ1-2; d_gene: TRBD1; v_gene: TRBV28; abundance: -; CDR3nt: TGTGCCAGCAGGAAACAGGGGGCGTTGCGTGGCTACACCTTC; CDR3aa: CASRKQGALRGYTF
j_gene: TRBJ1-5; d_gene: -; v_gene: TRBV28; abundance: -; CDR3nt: TGTGCCAGCAACAGGAATAGCAATCAGCCCCAGCATTTT; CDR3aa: CASNRNSNQPQHF
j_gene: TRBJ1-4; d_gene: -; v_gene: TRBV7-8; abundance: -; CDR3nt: TGTGCCAGCAGCTTGGCTGGAGGGGAAAAACTGTTTTTT; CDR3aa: CASSLAGGEKLFF
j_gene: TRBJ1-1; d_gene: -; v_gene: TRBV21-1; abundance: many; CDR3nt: TGTGCCAGCAGCGCGAGGACAGCGGGGTTTACTGAAGCTTTCTTT; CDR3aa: CASSARTAGFTEAFF
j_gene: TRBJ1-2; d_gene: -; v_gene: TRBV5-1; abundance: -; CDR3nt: TGCGCCAGCAGCTCCCTGGGGGGGCTCAACTATGGCTACACCTTC; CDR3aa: CASSSLGGLNYGYTF
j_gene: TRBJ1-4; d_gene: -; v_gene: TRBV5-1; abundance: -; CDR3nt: TGCGCCAGCAGCCTTCAACAGGGTCTTAATGAAAAACTGTTTTTT; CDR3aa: CASSLQQGLNEKLFF
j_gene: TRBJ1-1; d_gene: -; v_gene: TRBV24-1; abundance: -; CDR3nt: TGTGCCACCAGTGACCCATTGACAGGCCCTCAAACTGAAGCTTTCTTT; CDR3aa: CATSDPLTGPQTEAFF
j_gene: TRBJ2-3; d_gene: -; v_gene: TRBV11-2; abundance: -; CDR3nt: TGTGCCAGCAGCCAGTTTGCCGGCGGCGATACGCAGTATTTT; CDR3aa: CASSQFAGGDTQYF
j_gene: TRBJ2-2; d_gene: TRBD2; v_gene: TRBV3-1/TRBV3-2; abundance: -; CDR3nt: TGTGCCAGCAGCCAAGACAGGCTAGCGGGGGTAACCGGGGAGCTGTTTTTT; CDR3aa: CASSQDRLAGVTGELFF
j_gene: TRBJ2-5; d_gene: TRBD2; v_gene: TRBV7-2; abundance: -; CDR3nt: TGTGCCAGCAGCTTACAGCGGGAGCCCGGGGAGACCCAGTACTTC; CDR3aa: CASSLQREPGETQYF
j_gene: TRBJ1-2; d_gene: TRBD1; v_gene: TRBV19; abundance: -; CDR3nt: TGTGCCAGTAGTATAGCCCTAGGGGGCAGCTATGGCTACACCTTC; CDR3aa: CASSIALGGSYGYTF
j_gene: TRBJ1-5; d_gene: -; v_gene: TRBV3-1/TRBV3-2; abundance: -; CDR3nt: TGTGCCAGCAGCCAAGGTCAGGGTGTGGGGCCCCAGCATTTT; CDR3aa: CASSQGQGVGPQHF
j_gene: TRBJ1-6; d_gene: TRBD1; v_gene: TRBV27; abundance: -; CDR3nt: TGTGCCAGCAGCCGGGGACAGATTAATTCACCCCTCCACTTT; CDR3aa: CASSRGQINSPLHF
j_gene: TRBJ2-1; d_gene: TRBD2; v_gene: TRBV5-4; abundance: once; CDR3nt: TGTGCCAGCAGCTTGGTTCCTAGCGGGAGGGCGGCGGTTGAGCAGTTCTTC; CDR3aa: CASSLVPSGRAAVEQFF
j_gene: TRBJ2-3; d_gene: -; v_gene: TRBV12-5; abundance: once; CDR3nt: TGTGCTAGTGGTAATCAGGCGGATACGCAGTATTTT; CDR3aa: CASGNQADTQYF
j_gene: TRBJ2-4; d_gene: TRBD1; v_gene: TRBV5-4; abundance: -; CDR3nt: TGTGCCAGCAGCGCCCCCGGGACAGGGAAAAACATTCAGTACTTC; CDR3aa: CASSAPGTGKNIQYF
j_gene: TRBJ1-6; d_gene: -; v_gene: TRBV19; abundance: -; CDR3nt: TGTGCCAGTAGACCCCACAGGGATAATTCACCCCTCCACTTT; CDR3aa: CASRPHRDNSPLHF
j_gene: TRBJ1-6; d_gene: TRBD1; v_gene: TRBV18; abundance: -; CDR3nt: TGTGCCAGCTCACTCACCGGGACAGAGCCCAATTCACCCCTCCACTTT; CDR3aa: CASSLTGTEPNSPLHF
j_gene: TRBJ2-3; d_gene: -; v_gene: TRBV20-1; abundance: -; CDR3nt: TGCAGTGCTAGTAGTAGCGGAATAACAGATACGCAGTATTTT; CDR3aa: CSASSSGITDTQYF
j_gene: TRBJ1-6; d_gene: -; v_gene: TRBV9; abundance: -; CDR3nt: TGTGCCAGCAGCGCCTTCCCGGGATCTAATTCACCCCTCCACTTT; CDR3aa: CASSAFPGSNSPLHF
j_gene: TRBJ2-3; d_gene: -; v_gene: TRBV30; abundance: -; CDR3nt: TGTGCCTGGAACGGTCCGACAGGAACAGATACGCAGTATTTT; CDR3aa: CAWNGPTGTDTQYF
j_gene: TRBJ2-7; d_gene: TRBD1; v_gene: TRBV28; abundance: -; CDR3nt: TGTGCCAGTAAGACAGGGTCGTACGAGCAGTACTTC; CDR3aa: CASKTGSYEQYF